This TCR beta chain was observed in a study of graft-versus-host responses after intestinal transplantation. On the study more broadly: Multivisceral, liver-intestinal, or isolated intestinal transplants were received by the recipients. All recipients got anti-thymocyte globulin induction, then tacrolimus and steroids for roughly three years. Study-wide points: Among recipient marrow samples, GvH clones were found; some appeared first in ileum or blood.

TCRdb keeps only in-frame clones here, not all; method: immunoSEQ multiplex PCR. The data contain tens of thousands of clones, 75% to 95% of them seen just once; the ten biggest clones take up less than 8.5%. Germline V lookup: CDR1 MGHRA, CDR2 YSYEKL. V gave up 4 bases and J gave up 0 bases, with 19 bases separating them. This CDR3 spans 17 amino acids. As regards this clone: As yet, its antigen is unknown.

This receptor was identified in a human donor who was the organ donor for an intestinal transplant. The V gene is TRBV4-1, the J gene TRBJ2-7; D may be TRBD1 or TRBD2 (5 bases each). The input for sequencing was unstimulated CD8+ T cells sorted from spleen or lymph node cells, taken before transplant. The DNA for the CDR3 is TGCGCCAGCAGCCTCGGGGCAATAGGCAGTAGCTCCTACGAGCAGTACTTC. Translating gives CASSLGAIGSSSYEQYF.